This passage covers 21 T cell receptor beta chains from one sample sequenced in a study of blood T cell repertoires in COVID-19. TCRdb keeps only in-frame clones here, not all; method: immunoSEQ multiplex PCR. The table shows tens of thousands of clones, with approximately 82% occurring only once. Sequencing was carried out using peripheral blood. These TCRs come from a human donor in a cohort sampled during active COVID-19.

The V and J genes are TRBV18 and TRBJ2-5, with TRBD2 matching over 12 bases. This CDR3 spans 16 amino acids. Trimming cost V 6 bases and J 5 bases; bases outside gene matches: 10. In germline, CDR1 is KGHSH, CDR2 LQKENI. In DNA, the CDR3 is TGTGCCAGCTCGCCTACTAGCGGGGGGCCGAGGGAGACCCAGTACTTC. This codes for CASSPTSGGPRETQYF.

The rearrangement joins TRBV3-1 (or the pseudogene TRBV3-2) to TRBJ2-2, with D unclear. Trimming cost V 0 bases and J 4 bases, with 9 bases left between them. CDR1 is LGHDT, CDR2 YNNKEL, per germline (reference sequence). The CDR3 sequence is 15 residues long. Here the CDR3 reads CASSQDPAPTGELFF. DNA for the CDR3: TGTGCCAGCAGCCAAGATCCAGCGCCCACCGGGGAGCTGTTTTTT.

The gene calls are TRBV5-1 and TRBJ2-1; TRBD2 matches 8 bases. The V segment lost 2 bases and the J segment 4 bases; nucleotides outside the gene matches: 8. This CDR3 is built from 16 residues. Germline loops: CDR1 SGHRS, CDR2 YFSETQ. The CDR3 reads CASSFFGTSNYNEQFF. The DNA for the CDR3 is TGCGCCAGCAGCTTCTTCGGGACTAGTAATTACAATGAGCAGTTCTTC.

This clone was counted between two and nine times. V gene TRBV7-9 combines with J gene TRBJ1-2; tentatively, D is TRBD1 (5 bases). This CDR3 is built from 14 residues. CDR1 and CDR2 (germline): SEHNR, FQNEAQ (reference sequence). Trimming left V 1 base short and J 3 bases short, with 9 bases between. As DNA, the CDR3 is TGTGCCAGCAGCTTAGGAGTCAGGGACTATGGCTACACCTTC. Amino acid sequence: CASSLGVRDYGYTF.

The gene calls are TRBV5-1 and TRBJ2-5, with 9 bases lining up with TRBD1. The V segment lost 4 bases and the J segment 0 bases; nucleotides outside the gene matches: 10. This CDR3 is built from 17 residues. CDR1 and CDR2 (germline): SGHRS, YFSETQ. CDR3 bases: TGCGCCAGCAGCGGTGGACAGGGGCGTGGGTACCAAGAGACCCAGTACTTC. Its protein product is CASSGGQGRGYQETQYF. The whole variable domain, remainder taken from reference TRBV5-1 and TRBJ2-5, is KAGVTQTPRYLIKTRGQQVTLSCSPISGHRSVSWYQQTPGQGLQFLFEYFSETQRNKGNFPGRFSGRQFSNSRSEMNVSTLELGDSALYLCASSGGQGRGYQETQYFGPGTRLLVL.

This clone was seen a handful of times. The chain has TRBV5-5 and TRBJ2-5; the match to TRBD1 covers 8 bases. CDR1 and CDR2 from the germline V gene are SGHKS and YYEKEE (reference sequence). The CDR3 is made up of 13 amino acids. Losses at the gene ends were 2 bases for V and 5 bases for J; bases not matched to a gene: 2. The CDR3 DNA sequence: TGTGCCAGCAGCTTAAGGACAGGGGAGACCCAGTACTTC. Protein: CASSLRTGETQYF.

The J gene is TRBJ1-1, the V gene TRBV6-1, with D tentatively TRBD1 (5 bases). Trimming pared 0 bases from V and 8 bases from J, leaving 10 bases between. Germline values: CDR1 MNHNS, CDR2 SASEGT. The CDR3 contains 13 residues. The CDR3 is CASSEATGREAFF. In DNA, the CDR3 is TGTGCCAGCAGTGAAGCTACAGGAAGAGAAGCTTTCTTT.

The chain is built from TRBV3-1 (or the pseudogene TRBV3-2) and TRBJ1-1, with D possibly being TRBD1 (5 bases). The germline gives CDR1 LGHDT, CDR2 YNNKEL (reference sequence). V was cut by 4 bases and J by 7 bases, with 10 bases left in between. The CDR3 has 12 amino acids. The CDR3 is CASSPPGGEAFF. CDR3 bases: TGTGCCAGCAGCCCCCCGGGGGGTGAAGCTTTCTTT.

V usage is TRBV28 and J usage is TRBJ2-7; possibly TRBD2 for D (6 bases). Trimming pared 7 bases from V and 0 bases from J, leaving 16 bases between. This CDR3 is 15 amino acids long. Germline CDR1 reads MDHEN; CDR2 reads SYDVKM. CDR3 loop: CASNRGTRSSYEQYF. The DNA of the CDR3 is TGTGCCAGCAACCGCGGGACTCGGAGCTCCTACGAGCAGTACTTC.

The V gene is TRBV24-1, the J gene TRBJ2-3, with TRBD1 identical over 8 bases. V gave up 4 bases and J gave up 7 bases; unmatched junction bases: 3. The CDR3 has 13 residues. CDR1 and CDR2 (germline): KGHDR, SFDVKD. CDR3 sequence reads: CATSDYRGNTQYF. Written as DNA, the CDR3 is TGTGCCACCAGTGACTACAGGGGGAATACGCAGTATTTT.

The chain employs TRBV10-3 and TRBJ1-1; D not resolved. The V gene's germline CDR1 is ENHRY and CDR2 SYGVKD. V lost 2 bases to trimming and J lost 1 base, with 8 bases between them. The CDR3 contains 14 residues. Here the CDR3 reads CAISEGLTNTEAFF. CDR3 in DNA: TGTGCCATCAGTGAGGGGCTAACGAACACTGAAGCTTTCTTT.

V and J are TRBV10-3 and TRBJ1-4; possibly TRBD1 for D (6 bases). The V gene's germline CDR1 is ENHRY and CDR2 SYGVKD. V lost 2 bases and J 8 bases, leaving 9 bases between the germline ends. This CDR3 contains 13 residues. CDR3 sequence (DNA): TGTGCCATCAGTGAGCGGGGGGGCGAAAAACTGTTTTTT. This codes for CAISERGGEKLFF.

V is TRBV7-2 and J is TRBJ2-5; 7 positions match TRBD1. The V and J ends lost 8 bases and 4 bases, in that order; junction bases with no gene match: 13. CDR1 and CDR2 from the germline V gene are SGHTA and FQGNSA. CDR3 size: 15 residues. CDR3 bases: TGTGCCAGCCGGCCTTCGTCGGACAGGATAGAGACCCAGTACTTC. Translated, it gives CASRPSSDRIETQYF.

This sequence joins TRBV4-1 and TRBJ2-6, with D uncertain. V lost 2 bases, J lost 0 bases, and 14 bases lay in between. CDR1 and CDR2 (germline): MGHRA, YSYEKL. CDR3 length: 18 residues. The CDR3 region has the DNA TGCGCCAGCAGCCAAAGGCCAGCGAGCTTCTCTGGGGCCAACGTCCTGACTTTC. This translates into CASSQRPASFSGANVLTF.

The chain uses TRBV10-3 and TRBJ1-2; D gene uncertain. The germline V gene encodes CDR1 ENHRY and CDR2 SYGVKD. Trimming shortened V by 7 bases and J by 8 bases, and 14 bases separated the two germline ends. The CDR3 is 12 amino acids. The CDR3 loop reads CAITGFYGGYTF. The CDR3 coding sequence is TGTGCCATCACGGGGTTCTATGGAGGCTACACCTTC.

In this sample, this clone turned up a few times. The V gene is TRBV7-9, the J gene TRBJ2-3; TRBD2 agrees at 7 bases. Germline V CDR1 and CDR2: SEHNR, FQNEAQ (reference sequence). The CDR3 is 15 residues long. The V segment lost 6 bases and the J segment 0 bases; nucleotides outside the gene matches: 6. CDR3 residues: CASSMGLPSTDTQYF. The CDR3 DNA sequence: TGTGCCAGCAGTATGGGACTACCTAGCACAGATACGCAGTATTTT.

The chain is built from TRBV18 and TRBJ2-1; D perhaps matches TRBD1 (5 bases). The ends were cut back, 3 bases at V and 7 bases at J, with 16 bases in the middle. Per the germline V gene, CDR1 is KGHSH and CDR2 is LQKENI. The length of the CDR3 is 15 residues. The CDR3 nucleotides read TGTGCCAGCTCACCCAGACAGAAGAATGGGAATGAGCAGTTCTTC. Translated, it gives CASSPRQKNGNEQFF.

The chain has TRBV27 and TRBJ1-1; D unresolved. The CDR3 consists of 14 residues. Germline CDR1 MNHEY, CDR2 SMNVEV (reference sequence). With 0 bases removed from V and 1 base from J, the gap between germline ends came to 6 bases. The CDR3 DNA is TGTGCCAGCAGTTTATCGGGAGCGAACACTGAAGCTTTCTTT. Protein sequence: CASSLSGANTEAFF.

The genes are TRBV2 and TRBJ2-5; 12 bases line up with TRBD1. From germline, CDR1 is SNHLY and CDR2 FYNNEI. The CDR3 is 16 residues long. Trimming cost V 7 bases and J 5 bases; bases outside gene matches: 11. The CDR3, as DNA: TGTGCCAGCAAGCCTCTCGGGACAGGGGGCCGGGAGACCCAGTACTTC. It yields the protein CASKPLGTGGRETQYF.

V gene TRBV7-9 combines with J gene TRBJ2-5, with a weak D call TRBD2 (6 bases). Between the trimmed V and J ends, which lost 5 bases and 9 bases, there was a span of 10 bases. The CDR3 has 11 residues. Looked up from germline, CDR1 is SEHNR and CDR2 is FQNEAQ (reference sequence). The CDR3 loop reads CASSIREAQYF. The DNA of the CDR3 is TGTGCCAGCAGCATTAGGGAGGCCCAGTACTTC.

The chain has TRBV9 and TRBJ2-3, with TRBD1 matching 7 bases. CDR3 length equals 15 residues. The V segment lost 4 bases and the J segment 0 bases; nucleotides outside the gene matches: 5. CDR1 and CDR2 from the germline V gene are SGDLS and YYNGEE. The CDR3 here is CASSTWTGSTDTQYF. The CDR3 DNA reads TGTGCCAGCAGCACCTGGACAGGTAGCACAGATACGCAGTATTTT.